The TCR beta chain described here comes from a study of blood T cells in healthy people across ages. Study-level information: Every two T cells gave about one barcoded beta molecule via template switching.

A remark on this clonotype: Its antigen is as yet unknown.

This CDR3 has 13 residues. In germline, CDR1 is LGHNT, CDR2 FRNRAP. The V end was cut by 7 bases, the J end by 1 base, with 5 bases between. A J-beta primer mix and a sample-barcoded 5' primer were used in a second PCR of roughly 6 to 11 cycles. One entry per CDR3 protein results from TCRdb running MiXCR on the 5' RACE reads. The data contain 1.5 million to 2 million distinct CDR3 sequences, about 35% of them singletons. Study-wide points: While age rose, TCR beta diversity per million T cells dropped in a roughly linear way.

The rearrangement links TRBV12-5 to TRBJ2-6; D ambiguous. This TCR was sampled from a woman in her twenties or thirties in good health. The sample consisted of blood. CDR3 nucleotide sequence: TGTGCTAGTGCCCCGTCTGGGGCCAACGTCCTGACTTTC. It specifies CASAPSGANVLTF.